This is a list of T cell receptor beta chains from one sample in a study of human T cells and chemical hapten exposure. TCRdb re-called the RACE reads with MiXCR, one entry per CDR3 protein. This table has around 50,000 distinct CDR3 sequences, 9.3% appearing once. The sequencing here drew on whole blood, taken in connection with sensitization to the hapten diphenylcyclopropenone (DPC). Source of these receptors: a woman aged 50 to 60 with alopecia areata. Some clones in this sample may be carry-over from other donors' samples. CDR3s include the opening cysteine and the closing phenylalanine or tryptophan. D genes are given only for firm matches. The size field is filled for only some rows; it gives once, few, many or a size class.

clone_size,j_call,d_call,cdr3_length,v_call,cdr3_nt,cdr3_aa
many,TRBJ2-2,-,14,TRBV20-1,TGCAGTGCTCCCGACTTACAGGGAACCGGGGAGCTGTTTTTT,CSAPDLQGTGELFF
many,TRBJ2-1,-,12,TRBV3-1,TGTGCCAGCAGCCCTGGGGGGATTGAGCAGTTCTTC,CASSPGGIEQFF
-,TRBJ1-1,TRBD1,16,TRBV5-6,TGTGCCAGCAGCTTAGGACAGGGGGCAATGAACACTGAAGCTTTCTTT,CASSLGQGAMNTEAFF
-,TRBJ2-3,-,13,TRBV29-1,TGCAGCGCCAGGGGAGGGGGCACAGATACGCAGTATTTT,CSARGGGTDTQYF
many,TRBJ2-5,TRBD1,15,TRBV11-3,TGTGCCAGCAGCGCGGGACAGGGAGGGCAAGAGACCCAGTACTTC,CASSAGQGGQETQYF
few,TRBJ2-1,-,11,TRBV11-2,TGTGCCAGCAGCTTATTTAATGAGCAGTTCTTC,CASSLFNEQFF
many,TRBJ2-4,-,16,TRBV5-1,TGCGCCAGCAGCTTGGGGGCCTCCAGCGCCCGAAACATTCAGTACTTC,CASSLGASSARNIQYF
-,TRBJ1-2,-,14,TRBV20-1,TGCAGTGCTGGGGAAGGAGGGACAAACTATGGCTACACCTTC,CSAGEGGTNYGYTF
few,TRBJ2-5,TRBD2,14,TRBV29-1,TGCAGCGTCCAGCGGGACGGAGTACAAGAGACCCAGTACTTC,CSVQRDGVQETQYF
many,TRBJ2-1,TRBD2,16,TRBV6-2/TRBV6-3,TGTGCCAGCAGACCGGGACTAGCGGGAGAAGACAATGAGCAGTTCTTC,CASRPGLAGEDNEQFF
many,TRBJ1-1,-,14,TRBV18,TGTGCCAGCTCAATGAATGAACGGGCCACTGAAGCTTTCTTT,CASSMNERATEAFF
many,TRBJ2-1,TRBD1,13,TRBV29-1,TGCAGCGTTAAACCCACAGGGGGCCATGAGCAGTTCTTC,CSVKPTGGHEQFF
-,TRBJ1-5,-,11,TRBV28,TGTGCCAGCAGTACCCACAGAGTCCAGCATTTT,CASSTHRVQHF
many,TRBJ2-6,-,16,TRBV14,TGTGCCAGCAGCAATCGCTGGGGCTCTGGGGCCAACGTCCTGACTTTC,CASSNRWGSGANVLTF
-,TRBJ2-2,-,15,TRBV7-2,TGTGCCAGCAGCCCGGAGGGCCATCTGGCCGGGGAGCTGTTTTTT,CASSPEGHLAGELFF
many,TRBJ2-1,-,14,TRBV12-5,TGTGCTAGTGGTTTGTCGGCAGTCTACAATGAGCAGTTCTTC,CASGLSAVYNEQFF
many,TRBJ1-3,TRBD1,15,TRBV15,TGTGCCACCAGCAGAGCCAGGGGGCAAAGAAACACCATATATTTT,CATSRARGQRNTIYF
few,TRBJ1-1,TRBD1,15,TRBV5-1,TGCGCCAGCAGCGAAGCCGGGACAGGGGCCACTGAAGCTTTCTTT,CASSEAGTGATEAFF
many,TRBJ1-4,-,14,TRBV6-1,TGTGCCAGCAGTGAAGCGCTGGACAGCGGAAAACTGTTTTTT,CASSEALDSGKLFF
many,TRBJ2-2,-,13,TRBV6-5,TGTGCCAGCAGTTACTCTAACACCGGGGAGCTGTTTTTT,CASSYSNTGELFF
few,TRBJ2-1,TRBD2,15,TRBV3-1,TGTGCCAGCAGCCAAGGAGGCGGGAGGGCGACGGGGGAGTTCTTC,CASSQGGGRATGEFF
many,TRBJ2-1,TRBD2,14,TRBV29-1,TGCAGCGTTGGAAGGACTAGCGGGAGGAGTGAGCAGTTCTTC,CSVGRTSGRSEQFF
many,TRBJ1-5,-,18,TRBV2,TGTGCCAGCAGTGAAGCAACAAGTGGTTGGGGGGGTCATCAGCCCCAGCATTTT,CASSEATSGWGGHQPQHF
many,TRBJ2-7,TRBD1,16,TRBV19,TGTGCCAGTAGTACACGCCGGGACAGGGGCAACTACGAGCAGTACTTC,CASSTRRDRGNYEQYF
many,TRBJ2-1,TRBD2,16,TRBV20-1,TGCAGTGCTGGCGGAGTGAGCGGGAGGTTATACAATGAGCAGTTCTTC,CSAGGVSGRLYNEQFF
-,TRBJ2-4,TRBD2,15,TRBV28,TGTGCCAGCTACGGAGAGCGGGGAGCCAAAAACATTCAGTACTTC,CASYGERGAKNIQYF
many,TRBJ1-3,TRBD1,14,TRBV20-1,TGCAGTGCATCTCGGACAGGGACTGGAAACACCATATATTTT,CSASRTGTGNTIYF
many,TRBJ1-2,-,13,TRBV12-3/TRBV12-4,TGTGCCAGCAGCTCGACAGTGAGTGGTGGCTACACCTTC,CASSSTVSGGYTF
-,TRBJ2-7,-,13,TRBV10-3,TGTGCCATCAGTGAAGGGGTGTACTACGAGCAGTACTTC,CAISEGVYYEQYF
few,TRBJ2-1,TRBD2,14,TRBV29-1,TGCAGCGTTGTTGCGGGACTAGCGACGGGAGAGCAGTTCTTC,CSVVAGLATGEQFF
-,TRBJ2-2,TRBD1,15,TRBV5-1,TGCGCCAGCAGCGCGGGACAGGGGCGAGTTTTTTCGCTGTTTTTT,CASSAGQGRVFSLFF
few,TRBJ1-1,-,15,TRBV7-2,TGTGCCAGCAGCTCGCGGACAAGTACAAACACTGAAGCTTTCTTT,CASSSRTSTNTEAFF
-,TRBJ2-5,-,14,TRBV29-1,TGCAGCGCCTGCGAACGACAGTTCCAAGAGACCCAGTACTTC,CSACERQFQETQYF
many,TRBJ2-6,-,15,TRBV5-5,TGTGCCAGCAGCCCCCAGGGTACCGGGGCCAACGTCCTGACTTTC,CASSPQGTGANVLTF
many,TRBJ2-7,TRBD2,17,TRBV4-2,TGTGCCAGCAGCCAAGAAAGATCGCTAGCGGCCGGCTACGAGCAGTACTTC,CASSQERSLAAGYEQYF
many,TRBJ1-2,-,11,TRBV10-3,TGTGCCATCAGTGGGGGCTATGGCTACACCTTC,CAISGGYGYTF
many,TRBJ2-7,-,16,TRBV5-1,TGCGCCAGCAGCTTGAACGAGGGGATAGGGAGCCGCGAGCAGTACTTC,CASSLNEGIGSREQYF
many,TRBJ2-1,-,11,TRBV29-1,TGCAGCGTTGGAAACGGCAATGAGCAGTTCTTC,CSVGNGNEQFF
many,TRBJ2-1,TRBD2,14,TRBV27,TGTGCCAGCAGTTGGCGGGAGAGTTACAATGAGCAGTTCTTC,CASSWRESYNEQFF
few,TRBJ2-1,-,13,TRBV6-5,TGTGCCAGCAGTTACTTGGGATCCAATGAGCAGTTCTTC,CASSYLGSNEQFF
many,TRBJ2-3,TRBD1,14,TRBV18,TGTGCCAGCTCACCTGACAGGGGGCGGATTACGCAGTATTTT,CASSPDRGRITQYF
many,TRBJ2-5,-,14,TRBV20-1,TGCAGTGCTACTACCATGGGAATCCAAGAGACCCAGTACTTC,CSATTMGIQETQYF
many,TRBJ1-4,-,14,TRBV29-1,TGCAGCGCCGTAGACTCCCGGGAGGGTGAAAAACTGTTTTTT,CSAVDSREGEKLFF
many,TRBJ1-1,-,14,TRBV29-1,TGCAGCGCGGGTTGGACGGACTTGAACACTGAAGCTTTCTTT,CSAGWTDLNTEAFF
many,TRBJ2-1,-,15,TRBV10-1,TGCGCCAGCAGCGAACCAGGTGGAACCAACAATGAGCAGTTCTTC,CASSEPGGTNNEQFF
-,TRBJ1-1,-,14,TRBV20-1,TGCAGTGCTAGAGATCACGCCCGGCAAACTGAAGCTTTCTTT,CSARDHARQTEAFF